This TCR beta chain was sequenced during a study of T cell repertoires in cytomegalovirus infection. Study context: Matching HLA type and CMV infection were both indicated by public TCR beta signatures. The study's findings and limits: Clonotype analysis showed dominance of the ex vivo response by HLA-C-restricted CMV-specific TCR beta clonotypes.

CDR3 length: 14 amino acids. Per germline, CDR1 SGHRS and CDR2 YFSETQ. V lost 1 base, J lost 4 bases, and 11 bases lay in between. TCRdb re-called the reads with MiXCR, one entry per CDR3 protein. This table has around 900,000 distinct CDR3 sequences, around 32% appearing once. This clonotype has just a few counts. Its antigen remains unidentified. This receptor was identified in a human donor in good health (CMV status not recorded). Some clones in this sample may be carry-over from other donors' samples. The chain joins TRBV5-1 to TRBJ1-1; D call uncertain. Specimen: cultured CD8+ T cells from PBMCs, collected from culture after CMV antigen stimulation. The CDR3 reads CASSLSGVLTEAFF. The CDR3 region has the DNA TGCGCCAGCAGCTTGTCCGGCGTCCTCACTGAAGCTTTCTTT.